The 20 T cell receptor beta chains listed next were all sequenced from one sample in a study of beta chain features in type 1 diabetes. Expressed TCRB transcripts got sequenced, as all isolated RNA was reverse transcribed. The method was immunoSEQ multiplex PCR; TCRdb's version includes in-frame clones alone and lacks a portion of them. This sample has about 320,000 clones, with 13% to 15% found just once. Sequencing was done on a sample of central memory CD4+ T cells from blood. These receptors were collected from a man aged 25-45 years in good health.

This clone appeared a few times. The chain carries TRBV2 and TRBJ2-5; 10 bases agree with TRBD1. Trimming removed 4 bases from V and 0 bases from J; junction bases left unmatched: 2. The CDR3 totals 15 residues. Germline CDR1 SNHLY, CDR2 FYNNEI. DNA for the CDR3: TGTGCCAGCAGTGGGGACAGGGGAGACCAAGAGACCCAGTACTTC. Encoded protein: CASSGDRGDQETQYF.

This clone occurred a few times. The chain carries TRBV2 and TRBJ2-6, with D tentatively TRBD2 (5 bases). Germline V CDR1 and CDR2: SNHLY, FYNNEI. The CDR3 is 14 amino acids. V lost 8 bases, J lost 0 bases, and 8 bases lay in between. Written as DNA, the CDR3 is TGTGCCAGCGGGGAGAGCTCTGGGGCCAACGTCCTGACTTTC. The encoded protein is CASGESSGANVLTF.

The genes are TRBV2 and TRBJ2-2, with 10 bases that match TRBD1. V trimming: 6 bases; J trimming: 5 bases; junction bases outside the gene matches: 3. This CDR3 is 14 amino acids long. Germline assignment: CDR1 SNHLY and CDR2 FYNNEI. The chain's CDR3 is CASREDRGTGELFF. CDR3 in DNA: TGTGCCAGCAGGGAGGACAGGGGGACCGGGGAGCTGTTTTTT.

The rearrangement joins TRBV14 to TRBJ1-4; 8 positions match TRBD1. This CDR3 region has 17 residues. The V segment lost 0 bases and the J segment 5 bases; nucleotides outside the gene matches: 8. The germline V gene encodes CDR1 SGHDN and CDR2 FVKESK. The CDR3 here is CASSQDRGTGLNEKLFF. The CDR3 nucleotides are TGTGCCAGCAGCCAAGATCGGGGGACAGGATTAAATGAAAAACTGTTTTTT.

This clone appeared a few times. This chain uses TRBV30 with TRBJ2-1; D ambiguous. V lost 0 bases, J lost 11 bases, and 11 bases lay in between. The V gene's germline CDR1 is GTSNPN and CDR2 SVGIG (reference sequence). CDR3 length: 12 amino acids. CDR3 in DNA: TGTGCCTGGAGTGTAACGGCTAGGCAGCAGTTCTTC. It translates to CAWSVTARQQFF.

This clone was observed a handful of times. V is TRBV5-4 and J is TRBJ2-5; TRBD1 might be the D (6 bases). CDR1 and CDR2 from the germline V gene are SGHNT and YYREEE (reference sequence). The CDR3 runs to 12 residues. V was trimmed by 4 bases and J by 7 bases, leaving 11 bases between them. CDR3 loop: CASSTGRGTQYF. CDR3 bases: TGTGCCAGCAGCACAGGGCGCGGGACCCAGTACTTC.

This clone was seen a few times. The rearrangement uses TRBV4-1 and TRBJ1-3; D gene ambiguous. CDR3 length: 18 residues. The V and J ends lost 3 bases and 0 bases respectively, with 18 bases between them. Germline V gene sequence: CDR1 MGHRA, CDR2 YSYEKL. The CDR3: CASSQLDLIRNSGNTIYF. The CDR3 DNA reads TGCGCCAGCAGCCAGCTCGACCTTATCCGGAACTCTGGAAACACCATATATTTT.

Of note for this clone: The same CDR3 arises from other DNA sequences in this sample as well. The chain is built from TRBV4-3 and TRBJ1-5, with 7 bases that match TRBD1. CDR1 is LGHNA and CDR2 is YSLEER in the germline V gene. The CDR3 sequence is 14 residues long. With 3 bases clipped from V and 5 bases from J, the junction kept 4 bases outside the gene matches. The CDR3 bases are TGCGCCAGCAGCCAGGGCAGGGGGGATCAGCCCCAGCATTTT. It codes for CASSQGRGDQPQHF.

A few counts support this clone. This rearrangement joins TRBV6-1 to TRBJ1-5; D gene uncertain. The CDR3 has 18 residues. Germline V gene data show CDR1 as MNHNS and CDR2 as SASEGT. V lost 0 bases and J lost 1, with 16 bases in between. The chain's CDR3 is CASSEAGKEYWSNQPQHF. The CDR3 DNA is TGTGCCAGCAGTGAAGCAGGGAAGGAATACTGGAGCAATCAGCCCCAGCATTTT.

The gene calls are TRBV11-2 and TRBJ2-1; no clear D. The CDR3 runs to 14 residues. Germline V gene sequence: CDR1 SGHAT, CDR2 FQNNGV. V lost 2 bases and J lost 5, with 10 bases in between. In DNA form, the CDR3 reads TGTGCCAGCAGCTTATTGGGCGGCGACAATGAGCAGTTCTTC. Protein product: CASSLLGGDNEQFF. Looking up the rest from reference TRBV11-2 and TRBJ2-1 gives the full variable domain: EAGVAQSPRYKIIEKRQSVAFWCNPISGHATLYWYQQILGQGPKLLIQFQNNGVVDDSQLPKDRFSAERLKGVDSTLKIQPAKLEDSAVYLCASSLLGGDNEQFFGPGTRLTVL.

The genes are TRBV4-2 and TRBJ2-7; the D gene is possibly TRBD1 (6 bases). There are 14 residues in the CDR3. Germline V gene sequence: CDR1 LGHNA, CDR2 YNFKEQ. V lost 4 bases and J lost 2, with 12 bases in between. The chain's CDR3 is CASSPGQMTYEQYF. CDR3 nucleotide sequence: TGTGCCAGCAGCCCGGGACAAATGACCTACGAGCAGTACTTC.

The chain carries TRBV5-1 and TRBJ2-1, with D possibly being TRBD2 (6 bases). This CDR3 has 15 amino acids. CDR1 and CDR2 from the germline V gene are SGHRS and YFSETQ. V lost 0 bases and J lost 4, with 11 bases in between. CDR3 sequence reads: CASSLGSGLYNEQFF. CDR3 bases: TGCGCCAGCAGCTTGGGTAGCGGATTATACAATGAGCAGTTCTTC.

This clone was seen a few times. The rearrangement uses TRBV30 and TRBJ1-1, with D possibly matching TRBD1 (6 bases). Germline V gene lookup returns CDR1 GTSNPN and CDR2 SVGIG (reference sequence). V lost 4 bases and J lost 3, with 15 bases in between. The CDR3 length is 14 residues. The CDR3: CAWKPKGGYTEAFF. In DNA, the CDR3 is TGTGCCTGGAAACCCAAGGGGGGGTACACTGAAGCTTTCTTT.

This clone has just a few counts. J is TRBJ2-5 and V is TRBV28; TRBD1 agrees at 9 bases. V shed 4 bases and J 4 bases; nucleotides not matched to a gene: 7. Per germline, CDR1 MDHEN and CDR2 SYDVKM. This CDR3 has 15 residues. The CDR3, as DNA: TGTGCCAGCAGTTCCCCCGCGACAGGGGGAGAGACCCAGTACTTC. This codes for CASSSPATGGETQYF.

The chain employs TRBV7-2 and TRBJ2-7; D gene uncertain. Germline CDR1 and CDR2: SGHTA and FQGNSA. The CDR3 consists of 13 residues. The V gene lost 4 bases and the J gene lost 5 bases, with 12 bases spanning the gap. The CDR3 nucleotides are TGTGCCAGCAGCTCCTATCGGCCGAACGAGCAGTACTTC. The encoded protein is CASSSYRPNEQYF.

This chain uses TRBV7-9 with TRBJ1-1; D uncertain. V was trimmed by 1 base and J by 1 base, leaving 4 bases between them. The germline V gene has CDR1 SEHNR and CDR2 FQNEAQ (reference sequence). The CDR3 extends over 13 amino acids. The CDR3 protein is CASSLGTNTEAFF. The CDR3 nucleotides are TGTGCCAGCAGCTTAGGTACGAACACTGAAGCTTTCTTT.

As to this clone: One base separates it from a far larger clone, so it is likely a read error. The V gene is TRBV7-7, the J gene TRBJ2-5; no reliable D call. V lost 4 bases and J lost 1, with 1 base in between. Germline V gene data show CDR1 as SSHAT and CDR2 as FNYEAQ (reference sequence). The CDR3 is made up of 11 amino acids. DNA for the CDR3: TGTGCCAGCAGCTCCCAAGAGACCCAGTACTTC. It specifies CASSSQETQYF.

The CDR3 reads CASSQVTSSAPLHF. CDR3 DNA sequence: TGCGCCAGCAGCCAAGTAACATCGTCTGCCCCCCTCCACTTT. The rearrangement links TRBV4-3 to TRBJ1-6; no definite D call. Between the trimmed V and J ends, which lost 1 base and 13 bases, there was a span of 14 bases. The CDR3 covers 14 residues. The germline gives CDR1 LGHNA, CDR2 YSLEER.

In this sample, this clone turned up a few times. This sequence joins TRBV10-3 and TRBJ1-1, with TRBD1 identical over 9 bases. V was clipped by 4 bases and J by 1 base; unmatched bases: 7. The CDR3 runs 16 residues. Germline values: CDR1 ENHRY, CDR2 SYGVKD. The CDR3 sequence is CAISVSRTGENTEAFF. CDR3 DNA sequence: TGTGCCATCAGTGTTAGCAGGACAGGGGAGAACACTGAAGCTTTCTTT.

The rearrangement joins TRBV11-3 to TRBJ2-2; no definite D call. The germline CDR1 and CDR2 sequences are SGHNT and YENEEA. The length of the CDR3 is 16 residues. V was cut by 1 base and J by 0 bases, with 9 bases left in between. CDR3 DNA: TGTGCCAGCAGCTTAGGTGGCCGGGCGAACACCGGGGAGCTGTTTTTT. Residues: CASSLGGRANTGELFF.